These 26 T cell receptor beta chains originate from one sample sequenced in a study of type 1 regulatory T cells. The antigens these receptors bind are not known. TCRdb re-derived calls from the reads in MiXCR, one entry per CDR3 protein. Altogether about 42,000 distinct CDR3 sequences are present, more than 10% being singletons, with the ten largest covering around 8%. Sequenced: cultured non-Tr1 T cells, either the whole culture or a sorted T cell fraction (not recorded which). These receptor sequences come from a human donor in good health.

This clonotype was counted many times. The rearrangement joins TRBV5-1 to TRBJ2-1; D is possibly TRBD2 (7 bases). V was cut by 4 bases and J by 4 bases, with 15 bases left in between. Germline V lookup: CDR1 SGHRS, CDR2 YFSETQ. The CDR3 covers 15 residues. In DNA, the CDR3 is TGCGCCAGCAGCCTGTCGGGGGGCCGGTACAATGAGCAGTTCTTC. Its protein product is CASSLSGGRYNEQFF.

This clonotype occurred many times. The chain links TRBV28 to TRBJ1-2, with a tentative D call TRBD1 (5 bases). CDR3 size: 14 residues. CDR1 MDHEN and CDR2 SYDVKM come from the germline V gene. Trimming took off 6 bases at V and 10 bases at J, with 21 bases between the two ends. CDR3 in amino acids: CASSSGVRVIDYTF. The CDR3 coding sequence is TGTGCCAGCAGCTCCGGCGTCAGGGTGATTGACTACACCTTC.

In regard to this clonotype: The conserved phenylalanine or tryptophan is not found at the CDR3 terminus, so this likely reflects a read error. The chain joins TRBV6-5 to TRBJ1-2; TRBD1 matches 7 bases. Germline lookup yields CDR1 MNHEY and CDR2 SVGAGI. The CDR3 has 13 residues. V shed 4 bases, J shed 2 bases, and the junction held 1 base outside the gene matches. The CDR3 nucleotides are TGTGCCAGCAGTTTACAGGGGAACTATGGCTACACCCTC. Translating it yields CASSLQGNYGYTL.

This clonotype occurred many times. The CDR3 sequence is CSAFSGKAGETQYF. CDR3 sequence (DNA): TGCAGTGCTTTTAGCGGGAAAGCGGGGGAGACCCAGTACTTC. The rearrangement links TRBV20-1 to TRBJ2-5; 8 bases align to TRBD2. Looked up from germline, CDR1 is DFQATT and CDR2 is SNEGSKA (reference sequence). The CDR3 is 14 amino acids. V gave up 5 bases and J gave up 5 bases; unmatched junction bases: 10.

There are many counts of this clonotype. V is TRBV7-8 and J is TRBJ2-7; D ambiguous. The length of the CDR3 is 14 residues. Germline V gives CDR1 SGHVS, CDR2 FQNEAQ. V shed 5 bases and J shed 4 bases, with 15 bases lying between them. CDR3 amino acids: CASSRTGTGYEQYF. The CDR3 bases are TGTGCCAGCAGCCGGACCGGAACTGGGTACGAGCAGTACTTC.

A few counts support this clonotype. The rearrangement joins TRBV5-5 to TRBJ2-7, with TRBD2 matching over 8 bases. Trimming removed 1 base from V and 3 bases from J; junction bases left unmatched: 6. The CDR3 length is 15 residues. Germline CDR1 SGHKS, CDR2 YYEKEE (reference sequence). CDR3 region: CASSLTVSGSYEQYF. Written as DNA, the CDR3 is TGTGCCAGCAGCTTGACGGTGAGCGGGAGCTACGAGCAGTACTTC.

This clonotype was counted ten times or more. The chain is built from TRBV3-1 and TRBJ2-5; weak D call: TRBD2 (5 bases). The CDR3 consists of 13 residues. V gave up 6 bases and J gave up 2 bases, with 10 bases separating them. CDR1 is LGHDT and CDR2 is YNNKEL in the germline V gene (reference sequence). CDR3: CASRRSGQETQYF. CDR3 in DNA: TGTGCCAGCAGGAGGAGCGGACAAGAGACCCAGTACTTC.

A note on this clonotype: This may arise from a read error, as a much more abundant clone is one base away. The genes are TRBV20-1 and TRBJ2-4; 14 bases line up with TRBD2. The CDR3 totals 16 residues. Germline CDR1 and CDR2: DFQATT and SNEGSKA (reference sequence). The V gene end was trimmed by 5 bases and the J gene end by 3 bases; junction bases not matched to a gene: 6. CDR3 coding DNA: TGCAGTGCTTATCCGGGACTAGCGGGAGTCAAAAACATTCAGTACTTC. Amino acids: CSAYPGLAGVKNIQYF.

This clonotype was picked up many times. The CDR3 spells CAISESAGANLFYEQYF. The DNA for the CDR3 is TGTGCCATCAGTGAGTCGGCAGGGGCCAATCTCTTTTACGAGCAGTACTTC. This sequence joins TRBV10-3 and TRBJ2-7; TRBD1 might be the D (6 bases). Germline V gene data show CDR1 as ENHRY and CDR2 as SYGVKD. V was pared by 0 bases and J by 4 bases, with 19 bases between. CDR3 length equals 17 residues.

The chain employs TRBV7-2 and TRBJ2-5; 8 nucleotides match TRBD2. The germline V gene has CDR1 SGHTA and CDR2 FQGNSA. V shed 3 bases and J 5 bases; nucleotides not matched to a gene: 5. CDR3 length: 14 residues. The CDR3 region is CASSFSGTRETQYF. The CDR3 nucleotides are TGTGCCAGCAGCTTTAGCGGGACGCGGGAGACCCAGTACTTC.

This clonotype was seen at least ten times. In DNA, the CDR3 is TGTGCCAGCAGCCAAGATTTGGGACAGCCGACCTACCACTTT. This gives the protein CASSQDLGQPTYHF. This chain connects TRBV4-2 to TRBJ1-6, with 7 nucleotides matching TRBD1. The J segment lost 18 bases and the V segment lost 0 bases, leaving 11 bases of the junction unmatched. Germline-derived CDR1 and CDR2 are LGHNA and YNFKEQ. This CDR3 is built from 14 residues.

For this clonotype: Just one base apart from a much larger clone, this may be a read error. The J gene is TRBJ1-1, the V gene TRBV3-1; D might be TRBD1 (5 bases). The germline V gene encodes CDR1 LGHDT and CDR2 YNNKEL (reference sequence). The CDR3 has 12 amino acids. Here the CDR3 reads CARSQRRGEAFF. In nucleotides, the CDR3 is TGTGCCCGCAGCCAAAGGAGGGGTGAAGCTTTCTTT.

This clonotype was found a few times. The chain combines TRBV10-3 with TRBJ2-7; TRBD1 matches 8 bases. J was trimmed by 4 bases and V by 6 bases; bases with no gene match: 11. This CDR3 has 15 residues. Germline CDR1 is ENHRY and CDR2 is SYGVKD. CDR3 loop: CAISQGQAIGYEQYF. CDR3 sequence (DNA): TGTGCCATCAGCCAGGGACAGGCCATAGGATACGAGCAGTACTTC.

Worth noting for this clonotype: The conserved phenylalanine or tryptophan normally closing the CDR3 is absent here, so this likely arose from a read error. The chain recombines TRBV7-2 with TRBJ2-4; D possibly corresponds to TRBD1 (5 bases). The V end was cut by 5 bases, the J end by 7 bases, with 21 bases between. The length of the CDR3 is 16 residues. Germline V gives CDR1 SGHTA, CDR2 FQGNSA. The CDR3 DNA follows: TGTGCCAGCAGCAAAGTTGTTCAGGGTGTCAAGAACATTCAGTACTCC. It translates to CASSKVVQGVKNIQYS.

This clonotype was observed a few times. In nucleotides, the CDR3 is TGCGCCAGCAGTGGGGGCTCCTATAATTCACCCCTCCACTTT. Translating it yields CASSGGSYNSPLHF. The gene calls are TRBV5-1 and TRBJ1-6, with a possible D match to TRBD1 (5 bases). The CDR3 totals 14 residues. In germline, CDR1 is SGHRS, CDR2 YFSETQ. V was trimmed by 5 bases and J by 0 bases, leaving 6 bases between them.

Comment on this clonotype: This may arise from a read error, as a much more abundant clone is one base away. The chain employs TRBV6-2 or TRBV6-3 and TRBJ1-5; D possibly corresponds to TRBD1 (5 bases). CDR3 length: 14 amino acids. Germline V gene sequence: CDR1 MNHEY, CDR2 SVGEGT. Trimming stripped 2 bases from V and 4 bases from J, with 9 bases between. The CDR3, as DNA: TGTGCCAGCAGTTACGAGAACAGGAATCAGCCCCAGCATTTT. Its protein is CASSYENRNQPQHF.

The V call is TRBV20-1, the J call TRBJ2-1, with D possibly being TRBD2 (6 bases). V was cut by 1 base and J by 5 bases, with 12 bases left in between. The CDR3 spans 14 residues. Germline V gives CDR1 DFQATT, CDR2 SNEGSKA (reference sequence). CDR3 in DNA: TGCAGTGCTAGAGGGGGACTCCATGACAATGAGCAGTTCTTC. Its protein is CSARGGLHDNEQFF.

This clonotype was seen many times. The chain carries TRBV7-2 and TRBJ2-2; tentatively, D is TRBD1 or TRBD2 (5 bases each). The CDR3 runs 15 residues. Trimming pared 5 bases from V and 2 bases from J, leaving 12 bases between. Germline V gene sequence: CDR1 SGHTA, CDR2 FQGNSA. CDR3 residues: CASSPWGFNTGELFF. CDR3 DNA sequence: TGTGCCAGCAGCCCCTGGGGGTTTAACACCGGGGAGCTGTTTTTT.

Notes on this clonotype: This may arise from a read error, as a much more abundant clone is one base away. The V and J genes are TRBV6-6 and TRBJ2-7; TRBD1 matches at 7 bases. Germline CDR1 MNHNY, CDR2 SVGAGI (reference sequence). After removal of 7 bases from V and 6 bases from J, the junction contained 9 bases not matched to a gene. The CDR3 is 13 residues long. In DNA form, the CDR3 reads TGTGCCAGCATACCGACAGGGCCCTTCGAGCAGTACTTC. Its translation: CASIPTGPFEQYF.

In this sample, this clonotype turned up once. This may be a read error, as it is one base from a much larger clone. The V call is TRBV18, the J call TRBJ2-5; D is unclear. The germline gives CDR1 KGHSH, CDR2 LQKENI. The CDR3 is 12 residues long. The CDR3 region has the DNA TGTGCCAGCTCACCACCATTAGAGACCCGGTACTTC. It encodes CASSPPLETRYF.

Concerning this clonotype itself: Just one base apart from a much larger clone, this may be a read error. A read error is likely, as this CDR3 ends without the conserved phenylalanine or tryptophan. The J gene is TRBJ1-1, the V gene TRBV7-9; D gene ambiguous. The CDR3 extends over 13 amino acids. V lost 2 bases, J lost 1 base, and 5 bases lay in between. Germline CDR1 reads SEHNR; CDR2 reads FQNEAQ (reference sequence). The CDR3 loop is CASSLITNTEAFS. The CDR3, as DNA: TGTGCCAGCAGCTTAATCACGAACACTGAAGCTTTCTCT.

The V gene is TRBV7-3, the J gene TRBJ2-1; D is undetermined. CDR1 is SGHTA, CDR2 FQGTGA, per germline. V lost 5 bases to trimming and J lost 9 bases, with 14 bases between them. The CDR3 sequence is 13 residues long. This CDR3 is CASSTSKSTEQFF. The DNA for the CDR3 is TGTGCCAGCAGCACCAGTAAAAGCACTGAGCAGTTCTTC.

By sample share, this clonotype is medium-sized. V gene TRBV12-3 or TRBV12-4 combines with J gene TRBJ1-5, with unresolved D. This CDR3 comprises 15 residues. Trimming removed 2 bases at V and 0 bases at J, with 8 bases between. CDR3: CASSLSVSSNQPQHF. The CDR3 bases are TGTGCCAGCAGTTTATCGGTTTCTAGCAATCAGCCCCAGCATTTT.

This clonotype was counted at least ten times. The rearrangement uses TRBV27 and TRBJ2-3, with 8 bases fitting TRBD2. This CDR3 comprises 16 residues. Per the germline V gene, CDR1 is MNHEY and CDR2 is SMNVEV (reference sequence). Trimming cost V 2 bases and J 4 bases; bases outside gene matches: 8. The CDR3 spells CASSLRGGTRPDTQYF. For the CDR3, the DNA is TGTGCCAGCAGTTTAAGAGGCGGGACTAGACCAGATACGCAGTATTTT.

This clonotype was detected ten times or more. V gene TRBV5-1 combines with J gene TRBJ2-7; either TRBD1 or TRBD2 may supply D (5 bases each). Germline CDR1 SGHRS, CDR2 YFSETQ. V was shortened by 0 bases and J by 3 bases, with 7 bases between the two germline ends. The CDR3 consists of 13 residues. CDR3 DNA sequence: TGCGCCAGCAGCTTGGCAGGGAGCTACGAGCAGTACTTC. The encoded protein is CASSLAGSYEQYF.

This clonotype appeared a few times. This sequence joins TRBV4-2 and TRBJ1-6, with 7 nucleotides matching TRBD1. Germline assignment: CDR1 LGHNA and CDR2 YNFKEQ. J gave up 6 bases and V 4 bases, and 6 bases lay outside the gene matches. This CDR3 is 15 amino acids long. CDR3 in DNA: TGTGCCAGCAGCCGAGACAGGGCCCTTAATTCACCCCTCCACTTT. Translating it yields CASSRDRALNSPLHF.